The 23 T cell receptor beta chains reported below all come from one sample, sequenced in a study of cytomegalovirus exposure and HLA in healthy donors (dated by TCRdb to the late 2010s). The method behind the library was the immunoSEQ multiplex PCR assay. A mixture of 60 forward primers for TCR Vbeta segments and 13 reverse primers for TCR Jbeta segments was used in the multiplex PCR. Entries here come from immuneACCESS through TCRdb and include only in-frame sequences with V and J called. Some clones fail to appear in such tables; in the studies checked, an unresolved V gene covers under half of the shortfall, and the cause of the remainder is unknown. Recorded for this sample are under 200,000 clones; 80% to 90% of them occurred a single time. The ten largest clones represent roughly 1.9% of the sample. Input material: PBMCs. All receptors derive from a young man in good health and CMV-seronegative.

The count of this clone is one. The gene calls are TRBV19 and TRBJ1-5; a possible D gene is TRBD1 (6 bases). Trimming took 2 bases from V and 4 from J, leaving 18 bases between them. Germline lookup yields CDR1 LNHDA and CDR2 SQIVND (reference sequence). CDR3 length equals 17 residues. This CDR3 reads CASSIYIEGTSNQPQHF. CDR3 sequence (DNA): TGTGCCAGTAGTATATATATAGAGGGGACATCTAATCAGCCCCAGCATTTT.

The chain has TRBV16 and TRBJ2-2; the match to TRBD1 covers 12 bases. Trimming removed 2 bases from V and 7 bases from J; junction bases left unmatched: 5. This CDR3 is built from 16 residues. Germline-derived CDR1 and CDR2 are KGHSY and FQNENV. In DNA, the CDR3 is TGTGCCAGCAGCCAACCCCGGGACAGGGGGCTCGGGGAGCTGTTTTTT. Amino acids: CASSQPRDRGLGELFF. The full variable domain, rest sourced from reference TRBV16 and TRBJ2-2, is GEEVAQTPKHLVRGEGQKAKLYCAPIKGHSYVFWYQQVLKNEFKFLISFQNENVFDETGMPKERFSAKCLPNSPCSLEIQATKLEDSAVYFCASSQPRDRGLGELFFGEGSRLTVL.

This rearrangement joins TRBV10-3 to TRBJ2-7, with 7 bases matching TRBD1. The V and J ends lost 3 bases and 6 bases, in that order; junction bases with no gene match: 8. Looked up from germline, CDR1 is ENHRY and CDR2 is SYGVKD. This CDR3 spans 14 amino acids. The CDR3 bases are TGTGCCATCAGTGATCGACAGGGCAACAGCGAGCAGTACTTC. Translating it yields CAISDRQGNSEQYF.

This rearrangement joins TRBV5-8 to TRBJ2-1; TRBD2 matches at 8 bases. Germline V gives CDR1 SGHTS, CDR2 YDEGEE. The CDR3 is made up of 14 amino acids. Losses at the gene ends were 1 base for V and 9 bases for J; bases not matched to a gene: 6. CDR3 region: CASSLYTSGVEQFF. The CDR3 coding sequence is TGTGCCAGCAGCTTGTACACTAGCGGAGTTGAGCAGTTCTTC.

This clone is labeled as medium-sized. The rearrangement links TRBV4-3 to TRBJ2-6; 7 bases line up with TRBD2. The CDR3 totals 17 residues. The V and J ends lost 2 bases and 0 bases, in that order; junction bases with no gene match: 4. CDR1 is LGHNA, CDR2 YSLEER, per germline. DNA of the CDR3: TGCGCCAGCAGCCAAATGACTAGCAACTCTGGGGCCAACGTCCTGACTTTC. Translating gives CASSQMTSNSGANVLTF.

The CDR3 is CASSPQASEPQHF. Written as DNA, the CDR3 is TGTGCCAGTAGTCCCCAGGCATCCGAGCCCCAGCATTTT. The chain carries TRBV19 and TRBJ1-5; D is uncertain. The CDR3 is 13 residues long. Trimming stripped 5 bases from V and 8 bases from J, with 13 bases between. The germline gives CDR1 LNHDA, CDR2 SQIVND (reference sequence). The whole variable domain, remainder taken from reference TRBV19 and TRBJ1-5, is DGGITQSPKYLFRKEGQNVTLSCEQNLNHDAMYWYRQDPGQGLRLIYYSQIVNDFQKGDIAEGYSVSREKKESFPLTVTSAQKNPTAFYLCASSPQASEPQHFGDGTRLSIL.

This clone was counted only a few times. The rearrangement joins TRBV15 to TRBJ2-7, with D maybe TRBD1 (5 bases). The CDR3 is 15 residues long. CDR1 is LNHNV and CDR2 is YYDKDF in the germline V gene (reference sequence). V lost 1 base, J lost 3 bases, and 13 bases lay in between. DNA of the CDR3: TGTGCCACCAGCAGAGGCCCCGACAGTGACTACGAGCAGTACTTC. Protein: CATSRGPDSDYEQYF.

V usage is TRBV4-2 and J usage is TRBJ2-3; D is unclear. CDR3 length: 15 residues. From germline, CDR1 is LGHNA and CDR2 YNFKEQ. Trimming cost V 1 base and J 2 bases, with 10 bases left between them. CDR3 in amino acids: CASSQGIAVTDTQYF. The CDR3 nucleotides read TGTGCCAGCAGCCAAGGGATTGCGGTCACAGATACGCAGTATTTT.

The chain recombines TRBV5-3 with TRBJ2-1, with a possible D match to TRBD2 (5 bases). TRBV5-3 carries the ORF label, with uncertain function. The CDR3 covers 16 residues. Trimming took 4 bases from V and 3 from J, leaving 17 bases between them. CDR3 in amino acids: CARSPPAGELYNEQFF. CDR3 bases: TGTGCCAGAAGCCCTCCGGCTGGGGAGCTCTACAATGAGCAGTTCTTC.

The chain combines TRBV28 with TRBJ2-7; 7 bases line up with TRBD1. With 5 bases clipped from V and 0 bases from J, the junction kept 7 bases outside the gene matches. Germline lookup yields CDR1 MDHEN and CDR2 SYDVKM. This CDR3 spans 15 amino acids. The DNA for the CDR3 is TGTGCCAGCAGTCCTACAGGGGCGTTCTCCTACGAGCAGTACTTC. It specifies CASSPTGAFSYEQYF.

The count of this clone is one. The V call is TRBV4-1, the J call TRBJ1-1, with TRBD1 matching over 9 bases. This CDR3 spans 14 amino acids. In germline, CDR1 is MGHRA, CDR2 YSYEKL. The trim removed 4 bases at V and 2 bases at J, leaving 2 bases unmatched. In nucleotides, the CDR3 is TGCGCCAGCAGCCTGGGACAGGGAAACACTGAAGCTTTCTTT. Amino acids: CASSLGQGNTEAFF.

The chain combines TRBV18 with TRBJ2-5; D call uncertain. The CDR3 length is 15 residues. The germline V gene encodes CDR1 KGHSH and CDR2 LQKENI. V was shortened by 4 bases and J by 2 bases, with 14 bases between the two germline ends. The CDR3 region has the DNA TGTGCCAGCTCACAGAACCAAGCGATACAAGAGACCCAGTACTTC. Its protein is CASSQNQAIQETQYF.

Notes on this clone: An end of the junction does not agree with germline; a read error may underlie this. The chain joins TRBV7-7 to TRBJ2-2; D may be TRBD2 (6 bases). The germline CDR1 and CDR2 sequences are SSHAT and FNYEAQ (reference sequence). The CDR3 has 15 amino acids. CDR3 sequence: CASSLNPSGAGELFF. CDR3 bases: TGTGCTAGCAGCTTGAACCCGTCGGGGGCCGGGGAGCTGTTTTTT. Combining the CDR3 with reference TRBV7-7 and TRBJ2-2 gives the whole variable domain GAGVSQSPRYKVTKRGQDVTLRCDPISSHATLYWYQQALGQGPEFLTYFNYEAQPDKSGLPSDRFSAERPEGSISTLTIQRTEQRDSAMYRCASSLNPSGAGELFFGEGSRLTVL.

This sequence joins TRBV15 and TRBJ1-5, with D maybe TRBD1 (5 bases). This CDR3 contains 15 residues. Trimming took off 5 bases at V and 2 bases at J, with 13 bases between the two ends. The V gene's germline CDR1 is LNHNV and CDR2 YYDKDF (reference sequence). CDR3 DNA sequence: TGTGCCACCAGCCCCCGGGGGATCGGCAATCAGCCCCAGCATTTT. As protein: CATSPRGIGNQPQHF. Combining the CDR3 with reference TRBV15 and TRBJ1-5 gives the whole variable domain DAMVIQNPRYQVTQFGKPVTLSCSQTLNHNVMYWYQQKSSQAPKLLFHYYDKDFNNEADTPDNFQSRRPNTSFCFLDIRSPGLGDTAMYLCATSPRGIGNQPQHFGDGTRLSIL.

This clone has only one observation. The CDR3 is CASSYTDRKLQYF. CDR3 nucleotide sequence: TGTGCCAGCAGTTACACGGACAGGAAGCTTCAGTACTTC. V gene TRBV6-6 combines with J gene TRBJ2-7, with 7 bases lining up with TRBD1. Germline CDR1 MNHNY, CDR2 SVGAGI (reference sequence). The CDR3 runs to 13 residues. V was pared by 2 bases and J by 10 bases, with 8 bases of the junction left unmatched.

This chain connects TRBV7-9 to TRBJ2-7; D might be TRBD2 (5 bases). Per germline, CDR1 SEHNR and CDR2 FQNEAQ (reference sequence). The CDR3 is 17 residues long. Trimming pared 3 bases from V and 3 bases from J, leaving 21 bases between. Here the CDR3 DNA reads TGTGCCAGCAGCTTGGGGAGAATTGGCCTCAAGGACTACGAGCAGTACTTC. Translated, it gives CASSLGRIGLKDYEQYF.

The V and J genes are TRBV7-8 and TRBJ2-5, with 7 nucleotides matching TRBD2. CDR3 size: 14 residues. Germline V lookup: CDR1 SGHVS, CDR2 FQNEAQ. The J segment lost 4 bases and the V segment lost 3 bases, leaving 5 bases of the junction unmatched. The CDR3 reads CASSLGGKGETQYF. CDR3 bases: TGTGCCAGCAGCTTGGGGGGGAAGGGAGAGACCCAGTACTTC.

A single count supports this clone. The chain employs TRBV18 and TRBJ1-2; 7 bases map to TRBD1. CDR1 is KGHSH and CDR2 is LQKENI in the germline V gene. This CDR3 is built from 14 residues. The ends lost 6 bases at V and 7 bases at J; junction bases unmatched: 11. This CDR3 is CASSSGTVRFGYTF. The DNA of the CDR3 is TGTGCCAGCTCGTCCGGGACAGTTCGATTTGGCTACACCTTC.

The chain joins TRBV4-1 to TRBJ1-1; the D is unclear. The ends were cut back, 1 base at V and 5 bases at J, with 8 bases in the middle. This CDR3 region has 13 residues. Germline CDR1 MGHRA, CDR2 YSYEKL. CDR3: CASSQAGVTEAFF. The CDR3 nucleotides read TGCGCCAGCAGCCAAGCAGGCGTAACTGAAGCTTTCTTT.

The CDR3 DNA sequence: TGTGCCAGCAGCTTAAGAGACAGGGTTGCAGATACGCAGTATTTT. Residues: CASSLRDRVADTQYF. The gene calls are TRBV7-8 and TRBJ2-3; TRBD1 matches at 7 bases. The CDR3 has 15 amino acids. CDR1 and CDR2 from the germline V gene are SGHVS and FQNEAQ. V lost 2 bases and J lost 4; bases outside the gene matches: 6.

The chain uses TRBV6-5 and TRBJ2-7; D perhaps matches TRBD1 (6 bases). The CDR3 is made up of 13 amino acids. The germline gives CDR1 MNHEY, CDR2 SVGAGI. V lost 6 bases and J 7 bases, leaving 16 bases between the germline ends. The CDR3 DNA sequence: TGTGCCAGCAGACCCCGGACAGTCCAGGAGCAGTACTTC. This gives the protein CASRPRTVQEQYF.

The count of this clone is one. V gene TRBV28 combines with J gene TRBJ2-5, with D tentatively TRBD1 (5 bases). Germline loops: CDR1 MDHEN, CDR2 SYDVKM. The V end lost 5 bases, the J end lost 5 bases, and 12 bases lay between the germline ends. CDR3 length equals 13 residues. The CDR3 protein is CASSPQGRETQYF. The CDR3 region has the DNA TGTGCCAGCAGTCCGCAGGGTCGGGAGACCCAGTACTTC.

The gene calls are TRBV2 and TRBJ1-6; the D is unclear. The CDR3 is made up of 13 amino acids. CDR1 is SNHLY, CDR2 FYNNEI, per germline. V dropped 7 bases and J dropped 9 bases, with 13 bases sitting between them. The CDR3 reads CASNTEGGSPLHF. The CDR3 DNA reads as TGTGCCAGCAATACGGAGGGCGGTTCACCCCTCCACTTT. Using reference TRBV2 and TRBJ1-6 for the parts outside the CDR3, the full variable domain is EPEVTQTPSHQVTQMGQEVILRCVPISNHLYFYWYRQILGQKVEFLVSFYNNEISEKSEIFDDQFSVERPDGSNFTLKIRSTKLEDSAMYFCASNTEGGSPLHFGNGTRLTVT.